The rows below give T cell receptor beta chains drawn from one sample of a study of blood T cell repertoires in COVID-19. The table came from immunoSEQ multiplex PCR; TCRdb's copy has only in-frame clones and leaves some out. Of about 31,000 clones in the sample, roughly nine tenths were seen once. The sample consisted of peripheral blood. Every receptor here comes from a man aged 55 to 69 with acute or convalescent COVID-19. Both conserved end residues are trimmed from each CDR3. The listing skips clone size in some rows; elsewhere it reads once, few, many or a size class.

V: TRBV6-5
J: TRBJ1-2
size: -
length: 12
CDR3: ASSYDGEDYGYT

V: TRBV5-1
J: TRBJ2-3
size: -
length: 15
CDR3: ASSFTPGQGGTDTQY

V: TRBV19
J: TRBJ1-5
size: -
length: 15
CDR3: ASSPRQTGWGNQPQH

V: TRBV5-4
J: TRBJ2-1
size: -
length: 12
CDR3: ASSLVAEANEQF

V: TRBV28
J: TRBJ2-7
size: -
length: 11
CDR3: ASLSGLTYEQY

V: TRBV4-3
J: TRBJ1-4
size: -
length: 14
CDR3: ASSQVSTDDNEKLF

V: TRBV5-6
J: TRBJ2-7
size: -
length: 11
CDR3: ASSLGGPYEQY

V: TRBV18
J: TRBJ1-6
size: -
length: 12
CDR3: ASSRTGANSPLH

V: TRBV19
J: TRBJ1-2
size: -
length: 12
CDR3: ASSIGQGRFGYT

V: TRBV19
J: TRBJ2-2
size: -
length: 12
CDR3: ASRTGANTGELF

V: TRBV27
J: TRBJ1-1
size: -
length: 11
CDR3: ASSWGRDTEAF

V: TRBV2
J: TRBJ2-1
size: -
length: 13
CDR3: ASSRQGRANNEQF

V: TRBV7-9
J: TRBJ1-1
size: few
length: 12
CDR3: ASSFGQGNTEAF

V: TRBV19
J: TRBJ2-3
size: -
length: 16
CDR3: ASSTSGSLSWSTDTQY

V: TRBV7-9
J: TRBJ1-2
size: -
length: 15
CDR3: AVTRLGTGRFSYGYT

V: TRBV20-1
J: TRBJ2-3
size: -
length: 9
CDR3: SATGSDTQY

V: TRBV29-1
J: TRBJ2-1
size: -
length: 15
CDR3: SVSLKRLAGDYNEQF

V: TRBV19
J: TRBJ2-5
size: -
length: 13
CDR3: ASSISAGDRETQY

V: TRBV7-6
J: TRBJ2-1
size: -
length: 15
CDR3: ASSFVASGRSYNEQF

V: TRBV19
J: TRBJ1-2
size: -
length: 12
CDR3: ASSIAGSNYGYT

V: TRBV14
J: TRBJ1-4
size: -
length: 16
CDR3: ASSQDRTGIAGGEKLF

V: TRBV27
J: TRBJ2-1
size: -
length: 14
CDR3: ASSDQTLAGVSEQF

V: TRBV25-1
J: TRBJ1-1
size: -
length: 10
CDR3: ASVDRYTEAF

V: TRBV3-1/TRBV3-2
J: TRBJ2-5
size: -
length: 15
CDR3: ASSQAWASGTGETQY

V: TRBV7-9
J: TRBJ1-4
size: -
length: 13
CDR3: ASSKQGQANEKLF

V: TRBV7-2
J: TRBJ1-5
size: -
length: 14
CDR3: ASSLVGGGGNQPQH

V: TRBV30
J: TRBJ1-5
size: -
length: 12
CDR3: AWSRTGRNQPQH

V: TRBV27
J: TRBJ2-1
size: -
length: 13
CDR3: ASSPRGQGRNEQF

V: TRBV19
J: TRBJ2-2
size: -
length: 13
CDR3: ASSFRLVATGELF

V: TRBV19
J: TRBJ1-2
size: -
length: 12
CDR3: ASSALQGKRGYT

V: TRBV7-8
J: TRBJ1-6
size: -
length: 12
CDR3: ASSFRVRNSPLH

V: TRBV30
J: TRBJ2-3
size: -
length: 13
CDR3: AWSTDRGSTDTQY

V: TRBV27
J: TRBJ1-4
size: few
length: 11
CDR3: ASTGLDNEKLF

V: TRBV15
J: TRBJ2-7
size: -
length: 14
CDR3: ATSSTFGSFSYEQY

V: TRBV4-2
J: TRBJ2-7
size: -
length: 13
CDR3: ASSQALAGVYEQY

V: TRBV12-3/TRBV12-4
J: TRBJ1-1
size: -
length: 10
CDR3: ASTQGNTEAF

V: TRBV15
J: TRBJ1-1
size: few
length: 13
CDR3: ATSRVRSSGTEAF

V: TRBV19
J: TRBJ2-1
size: -
length: 13
CDR3: ASSAGTSGINEQF

V: TRBV12-3/TRBV12-4
J: TRBJ1-1
size: few
length: 10
CDR3: ASSGQGFTAF

V: TRBV5-6
J: TRBJ1-4
size: -
length: 12
CDR3: ASSSGTGIEKLF

V: TRBV5-6
J: TRBJ1-4
size: -
length: 12
CDR3: ASSPGTGNEKLF